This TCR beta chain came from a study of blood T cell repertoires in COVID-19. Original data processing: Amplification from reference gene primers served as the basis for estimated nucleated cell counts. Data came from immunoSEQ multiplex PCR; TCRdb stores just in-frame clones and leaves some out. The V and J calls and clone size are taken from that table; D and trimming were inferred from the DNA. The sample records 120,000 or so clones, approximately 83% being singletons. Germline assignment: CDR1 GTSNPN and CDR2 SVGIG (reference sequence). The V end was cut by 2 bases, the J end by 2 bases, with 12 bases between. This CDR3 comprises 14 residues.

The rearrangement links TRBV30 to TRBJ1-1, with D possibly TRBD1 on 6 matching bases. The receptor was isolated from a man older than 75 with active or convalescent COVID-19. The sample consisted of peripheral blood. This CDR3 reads CAWSPAGTNTEAFF. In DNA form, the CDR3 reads TGTGCCTGGAGTCCCGCCGGGACAAACACTGAAGCTTTCTTT.